This T cell receptor beta chain comes out of a study of neurological immune-mediated disorders. The unsorted libraries were produced from 2 million PBMCs held at -80 C. Of note for this clonotype: Germline and junction disagree at one end, which may indicate a read error.

CDR1 and CDR2 from the germline V gene are SQVTM and ANQGSEA. CDR3 length: 10 residues. Each TCR transcript was tagged with a 10-nucleotide random UMI during 5'RACE. Sequencing of 15-18 subjects in each run yielded over 160 million TCR-beta sequences. TCRdb passed the 5' RACE reads through MiXCR, listing each CDR3 protein once. Of 50,000 to 60,000 distinct CDR3 sequences listed, 15% to 20% are singletons. Sequences were obtained from PBMCs. The V gene is TRBV29-1, the J gene TRBJ2-7, with D hard to call. This TCR came from a man aged 60-69 years in good health. Here the CDR3 reads CGVTEYEQYF. DNA of the CDR3: TGCGGCGTTACAGAGTACGAGCAGTACTTC.